This T cell receptor (beta chain) was captured by sequencing in a study of radiation and T cells in renal cell carcinoma. The repertoire was sequenced with immunoSEQ multiplex PCR; TCRdb's copy has only in-frame clones and lacks some. The table includes roughly 100,000 clones, around 88% detected once. The CDR3 is 12 amino acids. V was pared by 1 base and J by 4 bases, with 4 bases between. Germline V CDR1 and CDR2: MDHEN, SYDVKM. Noted time point: baseline pretreatment blood. The treatment is: 15 Gy SBRT to primary tumor, nephrectomy 4 weeks later. The clonotype originates from a man aged 50 or older with renal cell carcinoma. This chain links TRBV28 with TRBJ1-2; D not certain. This sample comprised blood, obtained from a patient whose treatment included radiotherapy and nephrectomy. CDR3 residues: CASSLSVYGYTF. In DNA form, the CDR3 reads TGTGCCAGCAGTTTATCCGTCTATGGCTACACCTTC.